This T cell receptor beta chain was recorded in a study of spatial heterogeneity in lung cancer. This clonotype occurred a few times. MiXCR, run by TCRdb on the 5' RACE reads, gives a single entry per CDR3 protein. This table has 85,000 to 100,000 distinct CDR3 sequences, about 12% appearing once. Documented time point: sample taken at primary tumor resection. Frozen PBMC, nontumor lung or tumor provided whole RNA, which was sequenced unsorted. This clonotype was sampled from a male donor with early-stage non-small cell lung cancer. This specimen consisted of PBMCs, obtained at surgery.

DNA for the CDR3: TGTGCCAGCTCACCACTGCAGGGCCAGGCCTACGAGCAGTACTTC. Translating it yields CASSPLQGQAYEQYF. The chain combines TRBV18 with TRBJ2-7; D possibly corresponds to TRBD1 (5 bases). The CDR3 runs to 15 residues. Germline V lookup: CDR1 KGHSH, CDR2 LQKENI. The V end lost 1 base, the J end lost 2 bases, and 12 bases lay between the germline ends.